The table lists the clone carrying this T cell receptor beta chain with a few counts. The antigen is not known. One end of the junction is discordant with germline, which a read error may explain. This record comes from a study of T cells in Graves' hyperthyroidism and ophthalmopathy. Researchers amplified the TCR beta CDR3 regions from RNA transcripts. Researchers ran a first-round RT-PCR on the TCR CDR3 using the HTBI primer set. TCRdb redid the calling of the multiplex PCR reads with MiXCR, one entry per CDR3 protein. The table records 250,000 to 400,000 distinct CDR3 sequences, approximately 13% of them present only once. Study-wide findings and caveats: Median prediction lead before ophthalmopathy onset was six to eight months with the model.

Patients with ophthalmopathy all had a Clinical Activity Score of at least 3, a NOSPECS grade of at least 4 and duration under 3 months. Diagnostic assessment was based on clinical symptoms, serum thyroxine and TRAb, thyroid ultrasound and orbital computed tomography. The sequenced sample consisted of blood. The source of this sequence is a middle-aged woman with Graves' ophthalmopathy.

The CDR3 is CASNLIPLPGELFF. CDR3 in DNA: TGTGCCAGCAATTTAATACCGCTACCCGGGGAGCTGTTTTTT. The V and J genes are TRBV12-3 or TRBV12-4 and TRBJ2-2, with D unclear. This CDR3 contains 14 residues.